This record looks at one TCR beta chain sequence and its context. The antigen is unknown. This entry is derived from a study of T cell responses to AZD1222 COVID-19 vaccine. Study-level points and caveats: White British donors predominated, females outnumbered males, and clonal diversity was possibly underestimated.

In germline, CDR1 is LNHDA, CDR2 SQIVND (reference sequence). The V end lost 4 bases, the J end lost 8 bases, and 18 bases lay between the germline ends. The CDR3 totals 16 residues. Assay used: immunoSEQ multiplex PCR; TCRdb lists only in-frame clones, some missing. The sample has around 140,000 clones, 70% to 90% seen once. This receptor was taken from an adult who received the AZD1222 COVID-19 vaccine. The material was peripheral blood, obtained 28 days after the second AZD1222 dose. The chain combines TRBV19 with TRBJ1-6; no reliable D call. The CDR3 loop reads CASSTFGWQRYSPLHF. CDR3 coding DNA: TGTGCCAGTAGTACCTTTGGGTGGCAGCGGTATTCACCCCTCCACTTT.